Listed here is a single T cell receptor (beta chain). This entry comes from a study of blood T cell repertoires in COVID-19. Authors' data handling: Estimation of nucleated cell counts relied on the amplification of reference gene primers. The assay was immunoSEQ multiplex PCR, and TCRdb's table has in-frame clones only and misses some. V and J calls and clone size follow that table, whereas D and trimming were derived from the DNA. Of 250,000 or so clones listed, 70% to 90% were seen once; the top ten hold 3%. Germline trimming cut 0 bases from V and 1 base from J; bases unmatched to any gene: 8. CDR3 length: 17 amino acids. CDR1 and CDR2 (germline): LGHNA, YSLEER.

The genes are TRBV4-3 and TRBJ2-5; 7 nucleotides align to TRBD2. This TCR derives from a man younger than 30 with active or convalescent COVID-19. The sequencing input was peripheral blood. The CDR3 DNA follows: TGCGCCAGCAGCCAAGATCGAGCGGGGAGCCTCCAAGAGACCCAGTACTTC. It encodes CASSQDRAGSLQETQYF.